The clone carrying this TCR beta chain came up a few times. As yet, its antigen is unknown. This sample is part of a study of beta chain features in type 1 diabetes. Overall study findings and caveats: Over-representation of high TCR-expressing cells was a possible consequence of cDNA sequencing. Type 1 diabetes patients had moderately but significantly shorter TCRB CDR3s in all four CD4+ subsets.

Sorting produced populations that all topped 98% purity. V lost 0 bases and J 2 bases, leaving 13 bases between the germline ends. Germline V gene data show CDR1 as MNHEY and CDR2 as SVGAGI. CDR3 length equals 16 residues. Expressed TCRB transcripts were sequenced because the entire RNA isolate underwent reverse transcription. TCRdb keeps only in-frame clones here, not all; method: immunoSEQ multiplex PCR. The table records approximately 260,000 clones, approximately 24% of them present only once. This chain uses TRBV6-5 with TRBJ1-2; no firm D call. The sequence was collected from a woman in her thirties with type 1 diabetes. Sequenced sample: naive CD4+ T cells from blood. CDR3 protein: CASSYSMFPGNYGYTF. Here the CDR3 DNA reads TGTGCCAGCAGTTACTCGATGTTCCCAGGAAACTATGGCTACACCTTC.